This entry lists 22 T cell receptor beta chains sequenced from one sample in a study of molecular identifiers for immune sequencing clone quantification. TCRdb used MiXCR to reprocess the PCR reads, holding one entry per CDR3 protein. The sample has some 580,000 distinct CDR3 sequences; roughly 25% are singletons. Material for sequencing was naive CD8+ T cells from blood, with Jurkat cell RNA spiked in. Subset meaning: FACS-sorted CD8+CD4-CCR7+CD45RA+ naive T cells. The receptors derive from a human donor in good health. Some libraries in this study had Jurkat cell RNA spiked in.

This clonotype was seen repeatedly, ten times or more. J is TRBJ1-4 and V is TRBV7-9; TRBD1 matches 7 bases. The V gene end was trimmed by 5 bases and the J gene end by 0 bases; junction bases not matched to a gene: 3. The germline V gene has CDR1 SEHNR and CDR2 FQNEAQ (reference sequence). The CDR3 sequence is 15 residues long. The CDR3, as DNA: TGTGCCAGCAGCCCACAGGGGCCAACTAATGAAAAACTGTTTTTT. Its translation is CASSPQGPTNEKLFF.

Turning to this clonotype: This may be a read error: a much more frequent sequence differs by one nucleotide. The V call is TRBV27, the J call TRBJ2-3; possibly TRBD2 for D (5 bases). CDR3 length: 15 amino acids. Germline values: CDR1 MNHEY, CDR2 SMNVEV (reference sequence). Deletions cut 2 bases from V and 0 bases from J, with 9 bases between. CDR3 DNA sequence: TGTGCCAGCAGTTTAAAGAGACTAAGCACAGATACGCAGTATTTT. It is translated as CASSLKRLSTDTQYF.

V usage is TRBV29-1 and J usage is TRBJ2-3; 7 nucleotides align to TRBD2. The CDR3 contains 18 residues. Looked up from germline, CDR1 is SQVTM and CDR2 is ANQGSEA. The CDR3 reads CRVDERPRRGVSTDTQYF. Here the CDR3 DNA reads TGCAGAGTCGACGAGCGGCCGCGCCGGGGGGTGAGCACAGATACGCAGTATTTT.

For this clonotype: It may be a read error: a sequence one base away is much more abundant. This chain links TRBV10-2 with TRBJ1-1; 7 positions agree with TRBD1. This CDR3 spans 14 amino acids. CDR1 is WSHSY and CDR2 is SAAADI in the germline V gene. Unmatched junction bases numbered 12, after V lost 8 bases and J lost 6 bases. CDR3 loop: CASDPRQGGSEAFF. CDR3 bases: TGCGCCAGCGACCCTCGACAGGGTGGATCTGAAGCTTTCTTT.

Turning to this clonotype: A much larger clonotype is one base distant, so this may be a read error. The chain links TRBV6-2 or TRBV6-3 to TRBJ2-2; D unclear. There are 15 residues in the CDR3. The germline gives CDR1 MNHEY, CDR2 SVGEGT. CDR3 bases: TGTGCCAGCAGTTACAGGCTGGGGAACACCGAGGAGCTGTTTTTT. Translation: CASSYRLGNTEELFF.

Concerning this clonotype itself: Just one base apart from a much larger clone, this may be a read error. This chain joins TRBV5-6 and TRBJ2-3; the match to TRBD2 covers 9 bases. Per germline, CDR1 SGHDT and CDR2 YYEEEE. The CDR3 contains 17 residues. In DNA form, the CDR3 reads TGTGCCAACAGCTACTCTCGGCGACTAGCGGGCACAGATACGCAGTATTTT. Encoded protein: CANSYSRRLAGTDTQYF.

The chain joins TRBV28 to TRBJ2-3, with 10 bases aligning to TRBD2. Looked up from germline, CDR1 is MDHEN and CDR2 is SYDVKM. The V gene end was trimmed by 2 bases and the J gene end by 0 bases; junction bases not matched to a gene: 11. CDR3 size: 19 residues. Written as DNA, the CDR3 is TGTGCCAGCAGTTTACCCCCTTGGACTAGCGGAGAGAGCACAGATACGCAGTATTTT. It translates to CASSLPPWTSGESTDTQYF.

Remarks on this clonotype: The conserved phenylalanine or tryptophan is not found at the CDR3 terminus, so this likely reflects a read error. The chain couples TRBV27 to TRBJ2-7; TRBD2 matches 7 bases. Germline CDR1 and CDR2: MNHEY and SMNVEV (reference sequence). V was clipped by 2 bases and J by 4 bases; unmatched bases: 5. The CDR3 contains 14 residues. DNA of the CDR3: TGTGCCAGCAGTTTAAAACGGGGAGGGTACGAGCAGTACTAC. Its protein product is CASSLKRGGYEQYY.

The sample holds many counts of this clonotype. The chain combines TRBV27 with TRBJ2-7, with TRBD2 as a possible D gene (6 bases). CDR1 is MNHEY, CDR2 SMNVEV, per germline (reference sequence). The CDR3 is 12 amino acids. Trimming removed 8 bases from V and 4 bases from J, with 12 bases in between. DNA of the CDR3: TGTGCCAGCGTCTCTGGAGGGTACGAGCAGTACTTC. It yields the protein CASVSGGYEQYF.

The chain combines TRBV11-2 with TRBJ2-7; 7 bases are a match to TRBD2. Germline trimming cut 3 bases from V and 4 bases from J; bases unmatched to any gene: 6. This CDR3 contains 14 residues. Per the germline V gene, CDR1 is SGHAT and CDR2 is FQNNGV. CDR3 region: CASSFGAGEYEQYF. In DNA, the CDR3 is TGTGCCAGCAGCTTCGGTGCGGGAGAATACGAGCAGTACTTC.

In this sample, this clonotype turned up many times. J is TRBJ2-7 and V is TRBV7-6; 9 bases align to TRBD1. The V and J ends lost 5 bases and 7 bases, in that order; junction bases with no gene match: 9. Germline CDR1 and CDR2: SGHVS and FNYEAQ. The CDR3 spans 14 residues. The CDR3 protein is CASSPRTGDREQYF. The DNA of the CDR3 is TGTGCCAGCAGCCCACGGACAGGGGACCGGGAGCAGTACTTC. The entire variable domain, with the rest obtained from reference TRBV7-6 and TRBJ2-7, is as follows: GAGVSQSPRYKVTKRGQDVALRCDPISGHVSLYWYRQALGQGPEFLTYFNYEAQQDKSGLPNDRFSAERPEGSISTLTIQRTEQRDSAMYRCASSPRTGDREQYFGPGTRLTVT.

A few counts support this clonotype. The chain carries TRBV29-1 and TRBJ2-2, with D perhaps TRBD1 or TRBD2 (5 bases each). This CDR3 has 13 residues. Trimming took off 6 bases at V and 6 bases at J, with 14 bases between the two ends. CDR1 and CDR2 (germline): SQVTM, ANQGSEA. The DNA of the CDR3 is TGCAGCGTGGACGGGACCCCTCCCGGGGAGCTGTTTTTT. Translating gives CSVDGTPPGELFF.

In this sample, this clonotype turned up many times. The chain couples TRBV27 to TRBJ1-1; no firm D call. The CDR3 extends over 13 amino acids. V was clipped by 0 bases and J by 6 bases, with 8 bases between them. CDR1 MNHEY and CDR2 SMNVEV come from the germline V gene (reference sequence). The CDR3 sequence is CASSLSPVAEAFF. Written as DNA, the CDR3 is TGTGCCAGCAGTTTATCGCCAGTCGCTGAAGCTTTCTTT.

The sample holds a few counts of this clonotype. The chain links TRBV6-2 or TRBV6-3 to TRBJ2-7; no clear D gene. CDR1 is MNHEY and CDR2 is SVGEGT in the germline V gene. The CDR3 has 13 residues. Deletions cut 2 bases from V and 5 bases from J, with 10 bases between. The CDR3 protein is CASSYGSSHEQYF. The CDR3, as DNA: TGTGCCAGCAGTTACGGTTCGTCCCACGAGCAGTACTTC.

Ten or more counts support this clonotype. The chain carries TRBV12-3 or TRBV12-4 and TRBJ2-3, with unresolved D. The CDR3 extends over 12 amino acids. With 8 bases removed from V and 2 bases from J, the gap between germline ends came to 8 bases. CDR3 in amino acids: CASAAYTDTQYF. CDR3 coding DNA: TGTGCCAGCGCAGCCTACACAGATACGCAGTATTTT.

Many counts were recorded for this clonotype. This chain uses TRBV5-1 with TRBJ1-1; possible D gene TRBD1, 5 bases. The V end lost 2 bases, the J end lost 0 bases, and 17 bases lay between the germline ends. Germline V lookup: CDR1 SGHRS, CDR2 YFSETQ. CDR3 length equals 17 residues. The CDR3 bases are TGCGCCAGCAGCTTTAGTTTGCAGGGCAAGATGAACACTGAAGCTTTCTTT. Translating gives CASSFSLQGKMNTEAFF.

The chain recombines TRBV15 with TRBJ2-3; no clear D. Between the trimmed V and J ends, which lost 0 bases and 2 bases, there was a span of 9 bases. This CDR3 has 15 residues. From germline, CDR1 is LNHNV and CDR2 YYDKDF (reference sequence). The CDR3 region has the DNA TGTGCCACCAGCAGAGATAGGTCGGACACAGATACGCAGTATTTT. It yields the protein CATSRDRSDTDTQYF.

V gene TRBV5-5 combines with J gene TRBJ2-3; 9 bases map to TRBD1. The CDR3 covers 19 residues. V gave up 0 bases and J gave up 1 base; unmatched junction bases: 12. Germline values: CDR1 SGHKS, CDR2 YYEKEE (reference sequence). CDR3 sequence (DNA): TGTGCCAGCAGCTTGGCGAGCATATACAGGGGGCAGGGCACAGATACGCAGTATTTT. Its translation: CASSLASIYRGQGTDTQYF.

There are a few counts of this clonotype. The J gene is TRBJ2-5, the V gene TRBV6-2 or TRBV6-3; tentative D call: TRBD1 (6 bases). Germline assignment: CDR1 MNHEY and CDR2 SVGEGT. The length of the CDR3 is 14 residues. V was cut by 1 base and J by 5 bases, with 11 bases left in between. CDR3 sequence: CASSYFRQAETQYF. The CDR3 nucleotides are TGTGCCAGCAGTTACTTCCGACAGGCGGAGACCCAGTACTTC.

The table lists this clonotype with a few counts. V gene TRBV14 combines with J gene TRBJ2-7; possibly TRBD1 or TRBD2 for D (5 bases each). The CDR3 has 15 residues. Germline V lookup: CDR1 SGHDN, CDR2 FVKESK. Trimming cost V 1 base and J 0 bases, with 10 bases left between them. Written as DNA, the CDR3 is TGTGCCAGCAGCCAAGTGGGACCGAGCTCCTACGAGCAGTACTTC. It encodes CASSQVGPSSYEQYF.

Note on this clonotype: Since a much larger clone is just one base distant, this may be a read error. The chain carries TRBV7-9 and TRBJ2-7; D perhaps matches TRBD1 (6 bases). This CDR3 has 16 amino acids. Germline CDR1 reads SEHNR; CDR2 reads FQNEAQ (reference sequence). The chain's CDR3 is CASGFVQQGRTYEQYF. CDR3 sequence (DNA): TGTGCCAGCGGCTTCGTTCAACAGGGTAGAACCTACGAGCAGTACTTC.

Concerning this clonotype itself: It may be a read error: a sequence one base away is much more abundant. The chain joins TRBV6-2 or TRBV6-3 to TRBJ2-5; 7 nucleotides agree with TRBD2. Germline values: CDR1 MNHEY, CDR2 SVGEGT. The CDR3 spans 16 residues. As DNA, the CDR3 is TGTGCCAGCGGTTACTCCCTAGCGGAACTCCAAGAGACCCAGTACTTC. This encodes CASGYSLAELQETQYF.